The 13 T cell receptor beta chains reported below all come from one sample, sequenced in a study of CD8 T cells in ankylosing spondylitis (dated by TCRdb to the late 2010s). The protocol used for the library was 5' RACE. Sequenced on an Illumina HiSeq 2500. Using fastp at Q25 and MiXCR, TCRdb reprocessed the public reads and kept productive beta chains. Merged by CDR3 protein, the rows form single entries marked with the most common genes and DNA. Within this sample are approximately 540,000 distinct CDR3 sequences, with over 9.5% of them counted one time only. Of the sample, under 7.5% falls within the top ten clones. Antigen specificity for these receptors is unknown. Overall study results and their limits: A TCR beta motif made up of under ten highly homologous amino acid variants appeared to be characteristic of blood from ankylosing spondylitis patients.

The material sequenced was blood, either unsorted or a sorted T cell fraction (not recorded which). The receptors come from a male donor with ankylosing spondylitis.

To note about this clonotype: Here the CDR3 omits its conserved ending phenylalanine or tryptophan, so a read error is the likely source. CDR3: CASSLEGARGVSQHL. In DNA, the CDR3 is TGTGCCAGCAGCTTAGAGGGAGCCCGCGGAGTGTCCCAGCATTTA. J is TRBJ1-5 and V is TRBV7-2; D is unresolved. The V end lost 1 base, the J end lost 11 bases, and 18 bases lay between the germline ends. CDR1 is SGHTA and CDR2 is FQGNSA in the germline V gene. This CDR3 spans 15 amino acids.

This clonotype has ten or more counts. The V call is TRBV11-3, the J call TRBJ2-1; D gene uncertain. This CDR3 spans 13 amino acids. V lost 5 bases to trimming and J lost 4 bases, with 9 bases between them. Per the germline V gene, CDR1 is SGHNT and CDR2 is YENEEA. CDR3 protein: CASSQLSYNEQFF. The CDR3 DNA follows: TGTGCCAGCAGCCAACTCTCATACAATGAGCAGTTCTTC. Variable domain in full (rest from reference TRBV11-3 and TRBJ2-1): EAGVVQSPRYKIIEKKQPVAFWCNPISGHNTLYWYLQNLGQGPELLIRYENEEAVDDSQLPKDRFSAERLKGVDSTLKIQPAELGDSAVYLCASSQLSYNEQFFGPGTRLTVL.

There are a few counts of this clonotype. V usage is TRBV6-1 and J usage is TRBJ1-5; D is unclear. Trimming removed 6 bases at V and 0 bases at J, with 12 bases between. The germline V gene encodes CDR1 MNHNS and CDR2 SASEGT. The CDR3 loop spans 15 amino acids. The DNA for the CDR3 is TGTGCCAGCAGAGTAGATCGGGGTAGCAATCAGCCCCAGCATTTT. Amino acid sequence: CASRVDRGSNQPQHF.

This clonotype came up a few times. The rearrangement links TRBV7-2 to TRBJ2-2; TRBD2 aligns across 11 bases. CDR3 length equals 15 residues. Trimming at V came to 5 bases and at J to 6 bases, leaving 5 bases not matched to a gene. Germline CDR1 is SGHTA and CDR2 is FQGNSA. The CDR3, as DNA: TGTGCCAGCAGCACTAGCGGGAGTAGCTCCGGGGAGCTGTTTTTT. Its translation: CASSTSGSSSGELFF.

This clonotype was observed a handful of times. The chain has TRBV13 and TRBJ2-1, with a tentative D call TRBD2 (6 bases). CDR3 size: 15 residues. The V and J ends lost 5 bases and 8 bases respectively, with 19 bases between them. Per germline, CDR1 PRHDT and CDR2 FYEKMQ (reference sequence). In DNA, the CDR3 is TGTGCCAGCAGCACCCGCGTTAGCGGCCCGGATGAGCAGTTCTTC. Translated: CASSTRVSGPDEQFF.

The V gene is TRBV12-3 or TRBV12-4, the J gene TRBJ1-6, with 7 bases aligning to TRBD1. The CDR3 has 14 amino acids. V gave up 5 bases and J gave up 10 bases; unmatched junction bases: 8. This CDR3 is CASSGGQAQSPLHF. CDR3 nucleotides: TGTGCCAGCAGTGGCGGACAGGCACAATCACCCCTCCACTTT.

This clonotype was detected a few times. The CDR3 DNA is TGTGCCAGCAGTGACATCCAGGGCACTGAAGCTTTCTTT. Protein sequence: CASSDIQGTEAFF. The V gene is TRBV6-4, the J gene TRBJ1-1, with D tentatively TRBD1 (5 bases). CDR1 and CDR2 (germline): MRHNA, SNTAGT. V lost 2 bases, J lost 4 bases, and 8 bases lay in between. The CDR3 is 13 residues long.

This clonotype appeared a few times. The V and J genes are TRBV5-1 and TRBJ1-2, with D possibly being TRBD1 (5 bases). With 3 bases removed from V and 5 bases from J, the gap between germline ends came to 14 bases. The CDR3 has 14 residues. The germline V gene has CDR1 SGHRS and CDR2 YFSETQ. CDR3 DNA sequence: TGCGCCAGCAGCTCAGGGACTTCGTGGTATGGCTACACCTTC. Encoded protein: CASSSGTSWYGYTF.

In this sample, this clonotype turned up a few times. The chain combines TRBV20-1 with TRBJ2-1, with D unclear. The germline CDR1 and CDR2 sequences are DFQATT and SNEGSKA (reference sequence). The length of the CDR3 is 13 residues. V was pared by 0 bases and J by 7 bases, with 10 bases between. Written as DNA, the CDR3 is TGCAGTGCTAGAGATGGCGGTAGAAATGAGCAGTTCTTC. Residues: CSARDGGRNEQFF.

The chain employs TRBV20-1 and TRBJ2-5; TRBD1 aligns across 7 bases. The CDR3 is 13 amino acids. The V segment lost 2 bases and the J segment 4 bases; nucleotides outside the gene matches: 4. Germline lookup yields CDR1 DFQATT and CDR2 SNEGSKA (reference sequence). In nucleotides, the CDR3 is TGCAGTGCTAGACTGACAGGGCGAGAGACCCAGTACTTC. This encodes CSARLTGRETQYF.

This clonotype was counted only a few times. The J gene is TRBJ1-3, the V gene TRBV12-3 or TRBV12-4, with 11 bases identical to TRBD1. The CDR3 is made up of 18 amino acids. V dropped 5 bases and J dropped 0; count of bases not matched to a gene: 9. This CDR3 reads CASSTGTGGIFSGNTIYF. CDR3 nucleotides: TGTGCCAGCAGTACCGGGACAGGGGGAATATTCTCTGGAAACACCATATATTTT.

The rearrangement links TRBV10-3 to TRBJ2-1, with D unresolved. This CDR3 has 16 amino acids. The germline V gene encodes CDR1 ENHRY and CDR2 SYGVKD. Trimming pared 0 bases from V and 9 bases from J, leaving 18 bases between. CDR3 DNA: TGTGCCATCAGTGAGTCGCTTCCTATCTTCGCCAGTGAGCAGTTCTTC. Protein sequence: CAISESLPIFASEQFF.

In its sample, this clonotype was seen many times. The chain has TRBV4-1 and TRBJ2-4; TRBD2 matches 15 bases. This CDR3 spans 18 amino acids. From germline, CDR1 is MGHRA and CDR2 YSYEKL. Germline trimming cut 4 bases from V and 0 bases from J; bases unmatched to any gene: 4. The CDR3 sequence: CASSPGLAGGGAKNIQYF. As DNA, the CDR3 is TGCGCCAGCAGCCCGGGACTAGCGGGAGGTGGAGCCAAAAACATTCAGTACTTC.